This entry concerns a single T cell receptor (beta chain). The protocol was immunoSEQ multiplex PCR, while the TCRdb copy is restricted to in-frame clones and leaves out a portion. This sample carries 40,000 or so clones, 80% to 95% of them seen once, and the ten largest clones take approximately 12%. The sample is drawn from a study of T cell changes during pregnancy in multiple sclerosis. The CDR3 length is 14 residues. Trimming shortened V by 1 base and J by 5 bases, and 12 bases separated the two germline ends. Germline loops: CDR1 SNHLY, CDR2 FYNNEI. Sequencing used CD8+ T cells from peripheral blood mononuclear cells, obtained in the first trimester of pregnancy. The rearrangement links TRBV2 to TRBJ2-7; perhaps TRBD1 as D (5 bases). The sequence derives from a female donor with multiple sclerosis, enrolled in a pregnancy study. The CDR3 nucleotides are TGTGCCAGCAGTGAAGTTGGACAAGCCAACGAGCAGTACTTC. Translated, it gives CASSEVGQANEQYF.